This T cell receptor (beta chain) stems from a study of human CD8 memory T cell subsets (dated by TCRdb to the early 2020s). A note on the overall study: TCRbeta repertoires of stem-like (TSTEM), progenitor exhausted-like (TPEX) and effector memory CD8+ T cell subsets were compared to assess their clonal relationships. Over 5 donors each provided TSTEM, TPEX and effector memory subsets, from which TCRbeta repertoires were obtained. What the authors observed across the whole study: Although both stem-like subsets shared clonotypes with effector memory cells, the overlap between TSTEM and TPEX repertoires was minimal, suggesting distinct antigen spectra for the TSTEM and TPEX subsets. Only TCRbeta chains were sequenced, and the repertoire comparisons were based on roughly six donors and tested using paired t-tests with Bonferroni correction. Normalized Shannon-Wiener diversity was similarly high in TSTEM and TPEX subsets, while effector memory subsets were less diverse by comparison. Based on Chao1 estimates, TSTEM subsets appeared to have greater repertoire diversity than TPEX subsets, which could potentially reflect a broader range of specificities.

Based on frequency, this clonotype is considered medium-sized (0.01 to 0.1%); no count was recorded. Its antigen target is currently unknown. Stem-like memory CD8+ T cells (TSTEM) were defined as CCR7+ PD-1- TIGIT- cells. Density gradient separation was used to isolate peripheral blood mononuclear cells from buffy coats of healthy donors. Negative magnetic separation using EasySep or MojoSort CD8+ T cell isolation kits was how the study enriched total CD8+ T cells. For each subset, total RNA was extracted using an RNeasy Mini Kit from duplicate vials of around 150,000 sorted CD8+ T cells. The PBMCs were used fresh or after being cryopreserved in fetal bovine serum with about 10% DMSO. CD8+ T cell subsets were sorted to purity by fluorescence-activated cell sorting on a FACSAria III. TCRdb lists the instrument as NextSeq 550. A Human TCR Profiling Kit was used to prepare UMI-labeled 5' RACE TCRbeta libraries. Every TCRbeta library was prepared in parallel, with the same number of PCR cycles used for all of the libraries. On the study's bioinformatics: Between about 2,700 and 18,000 functional CDR3beta clonotypes were contained in each TCRbeta library. UMI extraction and consensus assembly used MIGEC 1.2.9, requiring at least three reads per UMI. MiXCR 3.0.3 was used to extract in-frame CDR3beta repertoires. Each sample was downsampled to 42,000 randomly selected UMIs before diversity metrics were calculated in VDJtools 1.2.1. Repertoire overlap metrics D, R and F2 were calculated in VDJtools for the top 3,000 clones of each sample pair. TCRdb reprocessed the reads, reporting each CDR3 protein sequence once and no DNA. These V and J calls originate from TCRdb's pipeline instead of the authors' own analysis. This sample's table has entries for about 17,000 distinct CDR3 sequences. Clones ranked in the top ten supply about 5% of the sample.

The receptor was derived from a human donor in good health. The specimen sequenced was CD8+ stem-like memory T cells (TSCM and TCM) sorted from PBMCs. The cell subset or site label, as the study defines it: stem-like memory CD8 T cells (TSTEM), CCR7+ PD-1- TIGIT-.

The CDR3 here reads CASSPPTEDYGYTF. This sequence uses TRBV18 and TRBJ1-2. Including the terminal cysteine and phenylalanine, the CDR3 comprises 14 residues. No nucleotide data were recorded. Taken from the germline V gene, the CDR1 and CDR2 loops are KGHSH and LQKENI.